The rows below give T cell receptor beta chains drawn from one sample of a study of blood T cell repertoires in COVID-19. Assay used: immunoSEQ multiplex PCR; TCRdb lists only in-frame clones, some missing. The data contain a few hundred thousand clones, roughly nine tenths of them singletons. Sequencing was done on a sample of peripheral blood. These receptors were taken from a woman between 25 and 40 years old with COVID-19, enrolled during active disease. Each CDR3 is given with its conserved first and last residue. The order of the fields is V gene, clone size, D gene, J gene, CDR3 DNA, CDR3 protein. D genes are given only for firm matches. Not all rows give a size; the values are once, few, many and, for expanded clones, a class.

>TRBV5-4|once|.|TRBJ2-5
TGTGCCAGCAGCTACCTCGGGGGGACCCAGTACTTC
CASSYLGGTQYF
>TRBV10-2|once|.|TRBJ1-1
TGCGCCAGCAGTGGTTCCTTACAGGGATCGAACACTGAAGCTTTCTTT
CASSGSLQGSNTEAFF
>TRBV7-2|.|.|TRBJ1-2
TGTGCCAGCAGCCCCGGTCCGGGACTGAACTATGGCTACACCTTC
CASSPGPGLNYGYTF
>TRBV29-1|.|.|TRBJ1-1
TGCAGCGGGGTACCGACGGGGAACACTGAAGCTTTCTTT
CSGVPTGNTEAFF
>TRBV19|once|.|TRBJ1-5
TGTGCCAGTAGTCAGATGAGCAATCAGCCCCAGCATTTT
CASSQMSNQPQHF
>TRBV4-1|.|.|TRBJ2-1
TGCGCCAGCAGCCAAGACCGGAGCGGAGCCTACAATGAGCAGTTCTTC
CASSQDRSGAYNEQFF
>TRBV30|.|.|TRBJ1-6
TGTGCCTGGAGTGAACAGGGAAGATCACCCCTCCACTTT
CAWSEQGRSPLHF
>TRBV4-1|.|.|TRBJ2-7
TGCGCCAGCAGCCAGCATCAGGGATCCTACGAGCAGTACTTC
CASSQHQGSYEQYF
>TRBV9|.|TRBD1|TRBJ1-4
TGTGCCAGCAGCCGGACAGGGGATAATGAAAAACTGTTTTTT
CASSRTGDNEKLFF
>TRBV29-1|.|.|TRBJ1-4
TGCAGCGTTGGGGCGGGAGAAAAACTGTTTTTT
CSVGAGEKLFF
>TRBV29-1|.|TRBD1|TRBJ1-1
TGCAGCGTTGAGAGGGGAGACAGGGCGAACACTGAAGCTTTCTTT
CSVERGDRANTEAFF
>TRBV7-2|.|.|TRBJ2-3
TGTGCCAGCAGCTTATCAGATCCCCCAGATACGCAGTATTTT
CASSLSDPPDTQYF
>TRBV29-1|.|TRBD2|TRBJ2-1
TGCAGCGTTTACACTAGCGGGTCCTACAATGAGCAGTTCTTC
CSVYTSGSYNEQFF
>TRBV4-1|once|TRBD2|TRBJ2-1
TGCGCCAGCAGCTTCGGACTAGCAGAATACAATGAGCAGTTCTTC
CASSFGLAEYNEQFF
>TRBV27|.|TRBD2|TRBJ2-1
TGTGCCAGCGGGCTAGCGGTCTACAATGAGCAGTTCTTC
CASGLAVYNEQFF
>TRBV10-3|.|.|TRBJ1-1
TGTGCCATCAGTATACTCGAAGTTGGCACTGAAGCTTTCTTT
CAISILEVGTEAFF
>TRBV7-2|.|TRBD2|TRBJ2-1
TGTGCCAGCAGCTTCCGTTGGGGGGGTGAGAATGAGCAGTTCTTC
CASSFRWGGENEQFF
>TRBV11-2|.|.|TRBJ1-2
TGTGCCAGCAGCCCAAGGGGTGACTATGGCTACACCTTC
CASSPRGDYGYTF
>TRBV27|few|.|TRBJ1-1
TGTGCCAGCAGTTCTCCCGGACAGCTGAACACTGAAGCTTTCTTT
CASSSPGQLNTEAFF
>TRBV19|.|TRBD2|TRBJ2-1
TGTGCCAGTAGTATAGTTCCGGGACTAGCGCCCTCCTACAATGAGCAGTTCTTC
CASSIVPGLAPSYNEQFF
>TRBV30|.|.|TRBJ1-1
TGTGCCTGGAGTGTGTCCAGAGGGAACACTGAAGCTTTCTTT
CAWSVSRGNTEAFF
>TRBV5-1|.|TRBD2|TRBJ2-1
TGCGCCAGCAGCCCGGGGACTAGCGGGGTCGAGCAGTTCTTC
CASSPGTSGVEQFF
>TRBV9|.|TRBD1|TRBJ2-7
TGTGCCAGCAGCGCTAGGACAGGGGGCAATTACGAGCAGTACTTC
CASSARTGGNYEQYF
>TRBV5-1|.|.|TRBJ1-6
TGCGCCAGCAGCTTCCGGGAACTCGGGTCACCCCTCCACTTT
CASSFRELGSPLHF
>TRBV5-1|.|.|TRBJ1-1
TGCGCCAGCCTGCTACTGGTGCCTTTCTTT
CASLLLVPFF
>TRBV10-2|.|TRBD1|TRBJ2-2
TGCGCCAGCAGTGACCAGGACAGGGCCCCCGTTGGCACCGGGGAGCTGTTTTTT
CASSDQDRAPVGTGELFF
>TRBV7-8|few|.|TRBJ1-1
TGTGCCAGCAGCTTAGCTCGGCAGGAGAACACTGAAGCTTTCTTT
CASSLARQENTEAFF
>TRBV10-3|once|TRBD2|TRBJ2-7
TGTGCCATCTCCCCGGGACTAGCGACGGGGGAGCAGTACTTC
CAISPGLATGEQYF
>TRBV18|.|.|TRBJ1-2
TGTGCCAGCTCATCGGACAGCTATGGCTACACCTTC
CASSSDSYGYTF
>TRBV6-5|.|TRBD1|TRBJ1-6
TGTGCCAGCAGTTTCGGACAGGCTAATTCACCCCTCCACTTT
CASSFGQANSPLHF
>TRBV11-3|.|.|TRBJ2-5
TGTGCCAGCAGCTTAGGCGGGACAGCCCAAGAGACCCAGTACTTC
CASSLGGTAQETQYF
>TRBV7-9|.|TRBD1|TRBJ1-1
TGTGCCAGCAGCTCGGGACAGCTGAACACTGAAGCTTTCTTT
CASSSGQLNTEAFF
>TRBV11-2|once|.|TRBJ1-1
TGTGCCAGCAGCTTAGATCGAGTTTACACTGAAGCTTTCTTT
CASSLDRVYTEAFF
>TRBV27|.|.|TRBJ1-1
TGTGCCAGCAGTTTGTCGGCGGGGGGCGCGAACACTGAAGCTTTCTTT
CASSLSAGGANTEAFF
>TRBV6-5|.|TRBD1|TRBJ1-2
TGTGCCAGCAGGCGAACACAGGGGTATGGCTACACCTTC
CASRRTQGYGYTF
>TRBV28|.|.|TRBJ2-1
TGTGCCAGCAGGATTTCCACAGGGTTCAATGAGCAGTTCTTC
CASRISTGFNEQFF
>TRBV10-3|.|.|TRBJ1-3
TGTGCCATCAGTCCCCGGGAAACCTCTGGAAACACCATATATTTT
CAISPRETSGNTIYF
>TRBV19|.|.|TRBJ1-5
TGTGCCAGTGCCAGCGGGGGGGATCAGCCCCAGCATTTT
CASASGGDQPQHF
>TRBV5-5|.|.|TRBJ1-1
TGTGCCAGCAGTTTTGGTCAGGCCACTGAAGCTTTCTTT
CASSFGQATEAFF
>TRBV11-2|.|TRBD1|TRBJ1-2
TGTGCCAGCAGCCCCGCGAGGGGGCCCGGCTATGGCTACACCTTC
CASSPARGPGYGYTF
>TRBV19|.|.|TRBJ1-1
TGTGCCAGTAGTCTCCTGAACACTGAAGCTTTCTTT
CASSLLNTEAFF
>TRBV18|.|.|TRBJ2-7
TGTGCCAGCTCACCATTATCAGGTACCGAGCAGTACTTC
CASSPLSGTEQYF
>TRBV4-1|.|TRBD1|TRBJ1-2
TGCGCCAGCAGCCAAGGGGACAGACTCAGCGTAGACTATGGCTACACCTTC
CASSQGDRLSVDYGYTF
>TRBV6-4|.|.|TRBJ1-5
TGTGCCAGCAGTGAAACGGGGAGGGGGCCCCAGCATTTT
CASSETGRGPQHF
>TRBV4-2|.|TRBD2|TRBJ2-7
TGTGCCAGCAGCCAAGATTTCGGGACTAGCGGGACATCCTACGAGCAGTACTTC
CASSQDFGTSGTSYEQYF
>TRBV10-1|many|.|TRBJ1-6
TGCGCCAGCAGTGCTGACTCTGATTCACCCCTCCACTTT
CASSADSDSPLHF
>TRBV19|.|TRBD1|TRBJ1-1
TGTGCCAGTAGTCCAGCTTACGGGGACAGGGGTAATTCGGCTTTCTTT
CASSPAYGDRGNSAFF
>TRBV30|.|TRBD1|TRBJ1-2
TGTGCCTGCGGACAGGGGGCCGACTATGGCTACACCTTC
CACGQGADYGYTF
>TRBV19|.|TRBD2|TRBJ2-5
TGTGCCAGTAGTGATGGGACTAGCGGGGCTCAAGAGACCCAGTACTTC
CASSDGTSGAQETQYF
>TRBV11-3|.|.|TRBJ1-1
TGTGCCAGCAGCCAATTGAACACTGAAGCTTTCTTT
CASSQLNTEAFF
>TRBV19|.|TRBD2|TRBJ2-2
TGTGCCAGTAGTATATGGGCGGGAGACGCGAACACCGGGGAGCTGTTTTTT
CASSIWAGDANTGELFF
>TRBV29-1|.|TRBD2|TRBJ2-1
TGCAGCGTTGAAGATCGGGCTAGCGGCCGATACAATGAGCAGTTCTTC
CSVEDRASGRYNEQFF
>TRBV19|.|.|TRBJ1-5
TGTGCCAGTAGTATAGGTTACGGGGATGGCAATCAGCCCCAGCATTTT
CASSIGYGDGNQPQHF
>TRBV7-2|.|TRBD1|TRBJ1-2
TGTGCCAGCAGCCCCGGACAGGGGATGGATGGCTACACCTTC
CASSPGQGMDGYTF
>TRBV2|.|.|TRBJ1-2
TGTGCCAGCAAGCTCCTCGTCCAGGGCAACTATGGCTACACCTTC
CASKLLVQGNYGYTF
>TRBV11-2|once|.|TRBJ2-5
TGTGCCAGCAGCCTATTCGGGGAGACCCAGTACTTC
CASSLFGETQYF
>TRBV29-1|.|TRBD1|TRBJ2-7
TGCAGCGTCCGGACAGGGGGCACCTACGAGCAGTACTTC
CSVRTGGTYEQYF
>TRBV5-1|.|TRBD1|TRBJ1-1
TGCGCCAGCAGCGCGGGACAGCCGGGGACTGAAGCTTTCTTT
CASSAGQPGTEAFF